By share of the sample, the clone carrying this T cell receptor (beta chain) is medium-sized. Antigen: not known. The germline CDR1 and CDR2 sequences are SNHLY and FYNNEI. The CDR3 contains 12 residues. Each sample yielded around 10^5 assayed TCR templates. The table came from immunoSEQ multiplex PCR; TCRdb's copy has only in-frame clones and leaves some out. This table holds about 100,000 clones, roughly 94% found once. The data belong to a study of siplizumab effects on memory and regulatory T cells. General study results and limits: Siplizumab conditions gave an average of around 70% Treg-derived mappable alloreactive CD4+ clones, versus 25% to 30% for controls.

The sample consisted of Tregs sorted from blood. The gene calls are TRBV2 and TRBJ1-2; 9 bases are shared with TRBD1. The TCR sequence derives from a human donor in good health. The CDR3 DNA reads TGTGCGGAAGGGGACAGGGAGTTGCGCTACACCTTC. Protein: CAEGDRELRYTF.